The 27 T cell receptor beta chains presented below share a single source sample, sequenced in a study of cytomegalovirus exposure and HLA in healthy donors. 60 Vbeta and 13 Jbeta primers were used in PCR. Profiled with immunoSEQ multiplex PCR; TCRdb holds only in-frame clones, not every one. The table includes 150,000 to 200,000 clones, roughly 73% detected once. Sequencing used PBMCs. These receptors originate from a woman aged 25 to 45 in good health and CMV-seronegative.

This chain links TRBV5-4 with TRBJ2-2, with a weak D call TRBD1 (5 bases). Germline V gene sequence: CDR1 SGHNT, CDR2 YYREEE (reference sequence). The V and J ends lost 0 bases and 6 bases respectively, with 6 bases between them. The CDR3 sequence is 13 residues long. The CDR3 spells CASSLAGPGELFF. The CDR3 coding sequence is TGTGCCAGCAGCTTGGCAGGGCCCGGGGAGCTGTTTTTT.

This clone is a singleton in its sample. J is TRBJ1-5 and V is TRBV15; possible D gene TRBD1, 6 bases. The CDR3 has 15 amino acids. Deletions cut 2 bases from V and 2 bases from J, with 10 bases between. Germline V gene sequence: CDR1 LNHNV, CDR2 YYDKDF (reference sequence). CDR3 amino acids: CATSRSYRGNQPQHF. In DNA, the CDR3 is TGTGCCACCAGCAGATCGTACAGGGGCAATCAGCCCCAGCATTTT.

This chain links TRBV6-1 with TRBJ2-7; 7 bases agree with TRBD2. Germline V gene data show CDR1 as MNHNS and CDR2 as SASEGT. The CDR3 sequence is 12 residues long. Germline trimming cut 6 bases from V and 5 bases from J; bases unmatched to any gene: 4. CDR3 nucleotides: TGTGCCAGCAGGTGGGCGGGAGACGAGCAGTACTTC. It yields the protein CASRWAGDEQYF.

The chain recombines TRBV15 with TRBJ2-5, with TRBD2 matching over 9 bases. TRBJ2-7 matches the DNA end more closely, so the J call is doubtful. The CDR3 totals 18 residues. Germline V gene sequence: CDR1 LNHNV, CDR2 YYDKDF (reference sequence). The CDR3, as DNA: TGTGCCACCAGCAGAGATCCTCTACATGGCGGGAGGGCCTACGAGCAGTACTTC. Translated, it gives CATSRDPLHGGRAYEQYF.

The chain uses TRBV12-5 and TRBJ2-5, with D perhaps TRBD2 (7 bases). CDR1 and CDR2 from the germline V gene are LGHNT and FRNRAP. The CDR3 sequence is 16 residues long. V shed 4 bases and J shed 5 bases, with 20 bases lying between them. The CDR3 coding sequence is TGTGCTAGTGGTTCGACCTCTCGGGGGGCCGGGGAGACCCAGTACTTC. It translates to CASGSTSRGAGETQYF.

The chain recombines TRBV7-7 with TRBJ2-5; 10 bases are a match to TRBD2. CDR1 is SSHAT and CDR2 is FNYEAQ in the germline V gene (reference sequence). The CDR3 loop spans 16 amino acids. Germline trimming cut 4 bases from V and 5 bases from J; bases unmatched to any gene: 10. The DNA of the CDR3 is TGTGCCAGCAGCTCCGACCCAGCGGGGGGGCAGGAGACCCAGTACTTC. Its protein is CASSSDPAGGQETQYF.

The chain has TRBV5-6 and TRBJ1-3, with D tentatively TRBD1 (6 bases). Trimming left V 4 bases short and J 2 bases short, with 13 bases between. The CDR3 is 15 amino acids. In germline, CDR1 is SGHDT, CDR2 YYEEEE. The DNA for the CDR3 is TGTGCCAGCAGCAACAGGGTCCTACCTGGAAACACCATATATTTT. Translation: CASSNRVLPGNTIYF.

The chain links TRBV7-8 to TRBJ1-1; TRBD1 might be the D (6 bases). Per the germline V gene, CDR1 is SGHVS and CDR2 is FQNEAQ. V dropped 6 bases and J dropped 11 bases, with 19 bases sitting between them. The CDR3 consists of 13 residues. CDR3 DNA sequence: TGTGCCAGCAGAACAAAGGGGGGGAGGAGGGCTTTCTTT. This sequence encodes CASRTKGGRRAFF. The full variable domain, completed using reference TRBV7-8 and TRBJ1-1, is GAGVSQSPRYKVAKRGQDVALRCDPISGHVSLFWYQQALGQGPEFLTYFQNEAQLDKSGLPSDRFFAERPEGSVSTLKIQRTQQEDSAVYLCASRTKGGRRAFFGQGTRLTVV.

This clone was found a few times. The chain recombines TRBV7-8 with TRBJ2-5; TRBD2 might be the D (6 bases). CDR1 is SGHVS, CDR2 FQNEAQ, per germline. The CDR3 runs 14 residues. V lost 4 bases and J lost 3, with 12 bases in between. CDR3 sequence reads: CASSSRDLKETQYF. The CDR3, as DNA: TGTGCCAGCAGCTCACGGGACTTAAAAGAGACCCAGTACTTC.

V gene TRBV18 combines with J gene TRBJ2-1; 9 positions match TRBD2. V shed 6 bases and J 6 bases; nucleotides not matched to a gene: 12. This CDR3 spans 16 amino acids. The V gene's germline CDR1 is KGHSH and CDR2 LQKENI. CDR3 coding DNA: TGTGCCAGCTCCCCCCTCCAGACTAGCGGAGTCAATGAGCAGTTCTTC. This encodes CASSPLQTSGVNEQFF.

The sample holds a few counts of this clone. V gene TRBV5-4 combines with J gene TRBJ2-4; 9 bases line up with TRBD1. Per germline, CDR1 SGHNT and CDR2 YYREEE (reference sequence). V trimming: 4 bases; J trimming: 6 bases; junction bases outside the gene matches: 5. The CDR3 consists of 14 residues. DNA for the CDR3: TGTGCCAGCAGCAGGACAGGGGTCGGAAACATTCAGTACTTC. Its translation: CASSRTGVGNIQYF.

This clone was counted once. The chain carries TRBV19 and TRBJ1-1; no firm D call. The V end lost 4 bases, the J end lost 4 bases, and 10 bases lay between the germline ends. CDR1 LNHDA and CDR2 SQIVND come from the germline V gene (reference sequence). This CDR3 contains 13 residues. DNA of the CDR3: TGTGCCAGTAGTACCGCCCGGGGCACTGAAGCTTTCTTT. Its translation: CASSTARGTEAFF.

This clone has just a few counts. The chain is built from TRBV11-2 and TRBJ1-6, with a weak D call TRBD1 (5 bases). The germline V gene encodes CDR1 SGHAT and CDR2 FQNNGV. V was trimmed by 3 bases and J by 6 bases, leaving 12 bases between them. This CDR3 is built from 15 residues. This CDR3 reads CASSFGAGPNSPLHF. The CDR3 DNA reads TGTGCCAGCAGCTTTGGGGCAGGACCTAATTCACCCCTCCACTTT.

This chain links TRBV30 with TRBJ2-3; tentatively, D is TRBD1 (6 bases). The CDR3 spans 15 residues. With 0 bases removed from V and 2 bases from J, the gap between germline ends came to 12 bases. Germline values: CDR1 GTSNPN, CDR2 SVGIG (reference sequence). CDR3 sequence reads: CAWSVGGLLTDTQYF. DNA for the CDR3: TGTGCCTGGAGTGTTGGGGGCCTTCTCACAGATACGCAGTATTTT.

This clone has more than one count but fewer than ten. V and J are TRBV7-8 and TRBJ2-7; 7 bases are a match to TRBD1. The CDR3 contains 13 residues. V shed 4 bases and J 3 bases; nucleotides not matched to a gene: 3. The V gene's germline CDR1 is SGHVS and CDR2 FQNEAQ. CDR3: CASSSGTDYEQYF. The CDR3 coding sequence is TGTGCCAGCAGCTCGGGGACAGACTACGAGCAGTACTTC.

The chain couples TRBV11-2 to TRBJ1-1; 7 bases map to TRBD1. Trimming removed 5 bases from V and 3 bases from J; junction bases left unmatched: 12. This CDR3 comprises 16 residues. CDR1 is SGHAT and CDR2 is FQNNGV in the germline V gene. CDR3 bases: TGTGCCAGCAGCCCTAGTGGGAACAGGGGCTACACTGAAGCTTTCTTT. It codes for CASSPSGNRGYTEAFF.

The chain recombines TRBV19 with TRBJ2-7, with D perhaps TRBD2 (6 bases). The CDR3 covers 16 residues. The V gene's germline CDR1 is LNHDA and CDR2 SQIVND (reference sequence). Trimming stripped 4 bases from V and 7 bases from J, with 23 bases between. The chain's CDR3 is CASSKYGTPSSGEQYF. The CDR3 bases are TGTGCCAGTAGTAAGTACGGGACTCCCAGCTCGGGAGAGCAGTACTTC. Together with reference TRBV19 and TRBJ2-7, the CDR3 gives the full variable domain: DGGITQSPKYLFRKEGQNVTLSCEQNLNHDAMYWYRQDPGQGLRLIYYSQIVNDFQKGDIAEGYSVSREKKESFPLTVTSAQKNPTAFYLCASSKYGTPSSGEQYFGPGTRLTVT.

This clone was seen a few times. V usage is TRBV5-1 and J usage is TRBJ2-7, with D perhaps TRBD1 (8 bases). CDR3 length: 15 residues. CDR1 is SGHRS and CDR2 is YFSETQ in the germline V gene. Trimming left V 4 bases short and J 0 bases short, with 14 bases between. DNA of the CDR3: TGCGCCAGCAGCCCGCACAGGGGGGGCTCCTACGAGCAGTACTTC. Its translation: CASSPHRGGSYEQYF.

In nucleotides, the CDR3 is TGTGCCAGCAGCGTAGAATGGGGGCCACCCTACGAGCAGTACTTC. Amino acid sequence: CASSVEWGPPYEQYF. This chain connects TRBV9 to TRBJ2-7, with a possible D match to TRBD1 (6 bases). V lost 0 bases, J lost 2 bases, and 12 bases lay in between. Germline-derived CDR1 and CDR2 are SGDLS and YYNGEE. The CDR3 extends over 15 amino acids.

To note about this clone: The same CDR3 is also encoded by other DNA sequences in this sample. This chain links TRBV19 with TRBJ2-1; D unresolved. The CDR3 extends over 14 amino acids. Germline V gives CDR1 LNHDA, CDR2 SQIVND (reference sequence). The V gene lost 2 bases and the J gene lost 0 bases, with 5 bases spanning the gap. CDR3 in DNA: TGTGCCAGTAGTATATTGAGCTCCTACAATGAGCAGTTCTTC. Its translation is CASSILSSYNEQFF.

J is TRBJ2-7 and V is TRBV11-2; 9 bases align to TRBD1. CDR1 is SGHAT, CDR2 FQNNGV, per germline. The CDR3 has 15 amino acids. V was clipped by 2 bases and J by 4 bases; unmatched bases: 6. This CDR3 reads CASSLLGQGLYEQYF. CDR3 sequence (DNA): TGTGCCAGCAGCTTACTCGGACAGGGGTTATACGAGCAGTACTTC.

The chain couples TRBV5-6 to TRBJ1-5, with D unresolved. This CDR3 region has 13 residues. Germline values: CDR1 SGHDT, CDR2 YYEEEE. Between the trimmed V and J ends, which lost 2 bases and 10 bases, there was a span of 13 bases. CDR3 DNA sequence: TGTGCCAGCAGCTTCGATCCATCCAGTCCCCAGCATTTT. Its protein product is CASSFDPSSPQHF.

The V and J genes are TRBV7-2 and TRBJ1-5; D possibly corresponds to TRBD1 (5 bases). V was clipped by 2 bases and J by 1 base, with 6 bases between them. The germline V gene has CDR1 SGHTA and CDR2 FQGNSA. CDR3 length: 14 residues. Written as DNA, the CDR3 is TGTGCCAGCAGCTTACACAGGAGCAATCAGCCCCAGCATTTT. This codes for CASSLHRSNQPQHF.

The chain recombines TRBV6-5 with TRBJ2-1; 8 positions match TRBD2. The CDR3 spans 14 residues. Germline V gives CDR1 MNHEY, CDR2 SVGAGI. V gave up 3 bases and J gave up 4 bases; unmatched junction bases: 2. CDR3 in DNA: TGTGCCAGCAGTTATACTAGCGGTTACAATGAGCAGTTCTTC. Its translation is CASSYTSGYNEQFF.

This chain links TRBV7-9 with TRBJ2-7; the D gene is possibly TRBD2 (5 bases). CDR3 size: 16 residues. Germline-derived CDR1 and CDR2 are SEHNR and FQNEAQ (reference sequence). Trimming stripped 4 bases from V and 2 bases from J, with 18 bases between. In nucleotides, the CDR3 is TGTGCCAGCAGCTCGGGAATCCTTGACTTCACCTACGAGCAGTACTTC. It yields the protein CASSSGILDFTYEQYF.

This chain joins TRBV27 and TRBJ2-7; tentative D call: TRBD2 (6 bases). Deletions cut 0 bases from V and 5 bases from J, with 11 bases between. Germline-derived CDR1 and CDR2 are MNHEY and SMNVEV (reference sequence). The CDR3 has 14 amino acids. The CDR3 region is CASSLSSGADEQYF. As DNA, the CDR3 is TGTGCCAGCAGTTTATCGTCGGGAGCGGACGAGCAGTACTTC.

This clone occurred a few times. The rearrangement uses TRBV29-1 and TRBJ2-6; 8 bases map to TRBD1. Per the germline V gene, CDR1 is SQVTM and CDR2 is ANQGSEA. The V segment lost 6 bases and the J segment 1 base; nucleotides outside the gene matches: 8. CDR3 size: 16 residues. CDR3 protein: CSVGQGERSGANVLTF. For the CDR3, the DNA is TGCAGCGTCGGACAGGGTGAAAGATCTGGGGCCAACGTCCTGACTTTC.